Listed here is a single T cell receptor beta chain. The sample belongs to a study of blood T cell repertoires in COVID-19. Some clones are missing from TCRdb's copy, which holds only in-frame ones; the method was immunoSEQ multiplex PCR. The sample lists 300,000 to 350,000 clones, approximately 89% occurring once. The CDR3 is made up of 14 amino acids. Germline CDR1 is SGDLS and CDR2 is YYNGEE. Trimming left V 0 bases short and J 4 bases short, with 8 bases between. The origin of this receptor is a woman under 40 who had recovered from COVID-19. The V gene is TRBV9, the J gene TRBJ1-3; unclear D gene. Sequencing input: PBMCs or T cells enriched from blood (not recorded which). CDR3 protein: CASSVGASGNTIYF. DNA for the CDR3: TGTGCCAGCAGCGTAGGGGCGTCGGGAAACACCATATATTTT.